What follows are 12 T cell receptor beta chains derived from one specimen sequenced in a study of blood T cell repertoires in COVID-19. Assay used: immunoSEQ multiplex PCR; TCRdb lists only in-frame clones, some missing. The sample carries approximately 320,000 clones, 87% recorded once. What was sequenced was PBMCs or T cells enriched from blood (not recorded which). These receptors were collected from a woman under 30 who had recovered from COVID-19.

The gene calls are TRBV28 and TRBJ1-1; no definite D call. Germline V gene sequence: CDR1 MDHEN, CDR2 SYDVKM. The CDR3 loop spans 16 amino acids. V gave up 4 bases and J gave up 1 base, with 16 bases separating them. CDR3 in amino acids: CASSSFLRVRNTEAFF. DNA for the CDR3: TGTGCCAGCAGTTCCTTTTTGAGAGTTCGGAACACTGAAGCTTTCTTT.

The rearrangement joins TRBV2 to TRBJ2-7; a possible D gene is TRBD1 (5 bases). This CDR3 contains 14 residues. Trimming took off 6 bases at V and 3 bases at J, with 15 bases between the two ends. Germline CDR1 reads SNHLY; CDR2 reads FYNNEI. CDR3 sequence reads: CASSPLDSYYEQYF. CDR3 sequence (DNA): TGTGCCAGCAGCCCTTTAGACAGCTACTACGAGCAGTACTTC.

The V gene is TRBV5-5, the J gene TRBJ1-1; 10 nucleotides agree with TRBD1. CDR3 length equals 16 residues. V shed 2 bases and J 4 bases; nucleotides not matched to a gene: 8. Germline CDR1 and CDR2: SGHKS and YYEKEE (reference sequence). The CDR3 sequence is CASSLRGQGSSTEAFF. Here the CDR3 DNA reads TGTGCCAGCAGCTTAAGGGGACAGGGGTCGTCCACTGAAGCTTTCTTT.

The V call is TRBV19, the J call TRBJ2-7, with 8 bases lining up with TRBD1. The CDR3 runs to 12 residues. The V gene end was trimmed by 8 bases and the J gene end by 8 bases; junction bases not matched to a gene: 8. Germline V gives CDR1 LNHDA, CDR2 SQIVND (reference sequence). In DNA, the CDR3 is TGTGCCAGTCCAAGGGACAGGACGAAGCAGTACTTC. It specifies CASPRDRTKQYF.

This chain uses TRBV11-1 with TRBJ1-3, with D tentatively TRBD1 (5 bases). This CDR3 contains 14 residues. Germline values: CDR1 SGHAT, CDR2 FQDESV (reference sequence). Trimming removed 7 bases from V and 2 bases from J, with 12 bases in between. CDR3 protein: CASNPGPAGNTIYF. The CDR3 bases are TGTGCCAGCAATCCAGGGCCCGCTGGAAACACCATATATTTT.

J is TRBJ1-4 and V is TRBV28, with TRBD1 matching 11 bases. The CDR3 contains 15 residues. Germline CDR1 reads MDHEN; CDR2 reads SYDVKM. J gave up 8 bases and V 5 bases, and 7 bases lay outside the gene matches. The CDR3 DNA reads TGTGCCAGCAGTACGCCCGGGACAGGGGGAGAAAAACTGTTTTTT. Translating it yields CASSTPGTGGEKLFF.

The CDR3 spells CASSQGGSGVYEQYF. CDR3 nucleotides: TGCGCCAGCAGCCAAGGGGGCAGTGGGGTCTACGAGCAGTACTTC. The rearrangement links TRBV4-3 to TRBJ2-7; a possible D gene is TRBD1 (5 bases). Deletions cut 1 base from V and 3 bases from J, with 13 bases between. This CDR3 is 15 amino acids long. Germline assignment: CDR1 LGHNA and CDR2 YSLEER.

The chain has TRBV5-1 and TRBJ1-6, with 8 bases fitting TRBD1. Germline V gives CDR1 SGHRS, CDR2 YFSETQ. The CDR3 totals 15 residues. The J segment lost 3 bases and the V segment lost 4 bases, leaving 3 bases of the junction unmatched. Here the CDR3 reads CASSGDRGYNSPLHF. DNA of the CDR3: TGCGCCAGCAGCGGCGACAGGGGCTATAATTCACCCCTCCACTTT.

V is TRBV23-1 and J is TRBJ1-2, with a weak D call TRBD1 (6 bases). TRBV23-1 is recorded as an ORF, its role being uncertain. The V gene lost 3 bases and the J gene lost 4 bases, with 24 bases spanning the gap. CDR3 length: 18 residues. As DNA, the CDR3 is TGCGCCAGCAGTCAGATCGAGAGGTGGACGAGGGGGATCTATGGCTACACCTTC. Its translation is CASSQIERWTRGIYGYTF.

This chain's CDR3 is CASSEAIRLEETQYF. CDR3 in DNA: TGTGCCAGCAGTGAAGCGATCCGACTAGAAGAGACCCAGTACTTC. V usage is TRBV2 and J usage is TRBJ2-5, with D perhaps matching TRBD2 (6 bases). There are 15 residues in the CDR3. CDR1 SNHLY and CDR2 FYNNEI come from the germline V gene. Trimming took off 0 bases at V and 3 bases at J, with 11 bases between the two ends. Full variable domain (rest looked up from reference TRBV2 and TRBJ2-5): EPEVTQTPSHQVTQMGQEVILRCVPISNHLYFYWYRQILGQKVEFLVSFYNNEISEKSEIFDDQFSVERPDGSNFTLKIRSTKLEDSAMYFCASSEAIRLEETQYFGPGTRLLVL.

J is TRBJ1-1 and V is TRBV14; no firm D call. CDR3 length: 18 residues. The germline V gene has CDR1 SGHDN and CDR2 FVKESK. V was shortened by 4 bases and J by 1 base, with 22 bases between the two germline ends. The CDR3 sequence is CASSLQVRGLRRNTEAFF. As DNA, the CDR3 is TGTGCCAGCAGCCTACAAGTGCGGGGTTTGAGGCGGAACACTGAAGCTTTCTTT. The full variable domain, with the rest looked up from reference TRBV14 and TRBJ1-1, is EAGVTQFPSHSVIEKGQTVTLRCDPISGHDNLYWYRRVMGKEIKFLLHFVKESKQDESGMPNNRFLAERTGGTYSTLKVQPAELEDSGVYFCASSLQVRGLRRNTEAFFGQGTRLTVV.

This chain joins TRBV15 and TRBJ2-1; no firm D call. The CDR3 is made up of 14 amino acids. Trimming took 1 base from V and 2 from J, leaving 6 bases between them. CDR1 LNHNV and CDR2 YYDKDF come from the germline V gene (reference sequence). The CDR3 reads CATSRGTAYNEQFF. The DNA of the CDR3 is TGTGCCACCAGCAGAGGAACAGCCTACAATGAGCAGTTCTTC.